These 18 T cell receptor beta chains share one sample of origin, sequenced in a study of T cell repertoires in cytomegalovirus infection. One entry per CDR3 protein results from TCRdb running MiXCR on the reads. The sample yields 450,000 to 650,000 distinct CDR3 sequences, more than 25% seen once. The sequencing sample was made of PBMCs. The receptors originated from a human donor in good health (CMV status not recorded). Some clones in this sample may be carry-over from other donors' samples.

The rearrangement uses TRBV6-2 or TRBV6-3 and TRBJ2-1; 9 nucleotides line up with TRBD1. Germline CDR1 and CDR2: MNHEY and SVGEGT. The CDR3 is made up of 14 amino acids. J gave up 10 bases and V 5 bases, and 9 bases lay outside the gene matches. This CDR3 is CASSARDREAEQFF. CDR3 DNA: TGTGCCAGCAGTGCCCGGGACAGGGAGGCCGAGCAGTTCTTC.

The sample holds a few counts of this clonotype. The chain employs TRBV28 and TRBJ1-4; no clear D. Trimming removed 0 bases at V and 8 bases at J, with 1 base between. The CDR3 has 11 residues. CDR1 MDHEN and CDR2 SYDVKM come from the germline V gene. CDR3 sequence reads: CASSLWEKLFF. The CDR3 DNA reads TGTGCCAGCAGTTTATGGGAAAAACTGTTTTTT.

There are a few counts of this clonotype. This may arise from a read error, as a much more abundant clone is one base away. The J gene is TRBJ1-1, the V gene TRBV7-9, with D possibly matching TRBD1 (5 bases). CDR1 and CDR2 from the germline V gene are SEHNR and FQNEAQ (reference sequence). V was cut by 1 base and J by 0 bases, with 6 bases left in between. There are 14 residues in the CDR3. This CDR3 reads CASSLEQVNTEAFF. The CDR3 DNA sequence: TGTGCCAGCAGCTTAGAACAGGTGAACACTGAAGCTTTCTTT.

This clonotype was counted between two and nine times. This chain joins TRBV5-1 and TRBJ2-7, with 7 bases that match TRBD1. The CDR3 covers 15 residues. The germline V gene has CDR1 SGHRS and CDR2 YFSETQ. V gave up 3 bases and J gave up 0 bases; unmatched junction bases: 6. CDR3 nucleotides: TGCGCCAGCAGCTCGGGTCCAGGGGGCTCCTACGAGCAGTACGTC. Translating it yields CASSSGPGGSYEQYV.

The V gene is TRBV7-2, the J gene TRBJ2-2; TRBD2 matches 7 bases. Trimming at V came to 5 bases and at J to 3 bases, leaving 3 bases not matched to a gene. Per the germline V gene, CDR1 is SGHTA and CDR2 is FQGNSA. This CDR3 is built from 14 residues. The CDR3 DNA reads as TGTGCCAGCAGCGGGAGGGTAGACACCGGGGAGCTGTTTTTT. This sequence encodes CASSGRVDTGELFF.

This clonotype was recorded a few times. This rearrangement joins TRBV7-9 to TRBJ1-2; D is possibly TRBD1 (5 bases). This CDR3 is built from 15 residues. Germline CDR1 and CDR2: SEHNR and FQNEAQ (reference sequence). The germline V and J ends were trimmed by 5 bases and 6 bases, with 19 bases remaining between them. This CDR3 reads CASSLNPSGGDGYTF. The DNA for the CDR3 is TGTGCCAGCAGCCTAAACCCCAGTGGGGGGGATGGCTACACCTTC.

V gene TRBV12-3 or TRBV12-4 combines with J gene TRBJ2-1; 8 nucleotides line up with TRBD2. The CDR3 consists of 17 residues. With 7 bases clipped from V and 3 bases from J, the junction kept 14 bases outside the gene matches. The CDR3 sequence: CASTPAPPSGSYNEQFF. The CDR3 DNA follows: TGTGCCAGCACACCCGCCCCCCCCAGCGGGAGCTACAATGAGCAGTTCTTC.

This clonotype was observed a few times. The chain couples TRBV7-2 to TRBJ1-1; a weak D match, TRBD1 (5 bases). CDR1 is SGHTA, CDR2 FQGNSA, per germline. V was shortened by 3 bases and J by 11 bases, with 19 bases between the two germline ends. The CDR3 has 14 amino acids. CDR3 nucleotide sequence: TGTGCCAGCAGCTTTAACAGGCTGTCCGCTAGGGCTTTCTTT. Amino acid sequence: CASSFNRLSARAFF. Variable domain in full (rest from reference TRBV7-2 and TRBJ1-1): GAGVSQSPSNKVTEKGKDVELRCDPISGHTALYWYRQSLGQGLEFLIYFQGNSAPDKSGLPSDRFSAERTGGSVSTLTIQRTQQEDSAVYLCASSFNRLSARAFFGQGTRLTVV.

This clonotype was recorded a few times. The J gene is TRBJ2-7, the V gene TRBV12-3 or TRBV12-4; TRBD1 or TRBD2 may be the D gene (5 bases each). The CDR3 has 13 amino acids. V was trimmed by 5 bases and J by 4 bases, leaving 12 bases between them. CDR3 in amino acids: CASSHHRTYEQYF. The CDR3 nucleotides are TGTGCCAGCAGTCATCACAGGACTTACGAGCAGTACTTC.

The chain carries TRBV7-9 and TRBJ1-1, with unresolved D. CDR1 and CDR2 (germline): SEHNR, FQNEAQ (reference sequence). The CDR3 runs to 11 residues. Trimming removed 5 bases from V and 7 bases from J, with 8 bases in between. DNA of the CDR3: TGTGCCAGCAGCCCCAGAGGTGAAGCTTTCTTT. Translation gives CASSPRGEAFF.

This clonotype was counted ten times or more. This chain uses TRBV12-3 or TRBV12-4 with TRBJ2-1; D not certain. The CDR3 extends over 14 amino acids. V lost 2 bases and J 6 bases, leaving 11 bases between the germline ends. CDR3 in DNA: TGTGCCAGCAGTTTATTTATACTACTCAATGAGCAGTTCTTC. Protein product: CASSLFILLNEQFF.

This chain links TRBV6-4 with TRBJ2-2; D is uncertain. Germline loops: CDR1 MRHNA, CDR2 SNTAGT. This CDR3 is 15 amino acids long. With 4 bases removed from V and 4 bases from J, the gap between germline ends came to 13 bases. CDR3 nucleotides: TGTGCCAGCAGTGGAGACGCCACCTCCACCGGGGAGCTGTTTTTT. It specifies CASSGDATSTGELFF.

J is TRBJ2-2 and V is TRBV19; the match to TRBD2 covers 7 bases. Germline-derived CDR1 and CDR2 are LNHDA and SQIVND (reference sequence). With 4 bases clipped from V and 4 bases from J, the junction kept 9 bases outside the gene matches. The CDR3 has 16 residues. The CDR3 DNA reads TGTGCCAGTAGTACCCCGGGGGGAACGGGCACCGGGGAGCTGTTTTTT. As protein: CASSTPGGTGTGELFF.

The J gene is TRBJ2-2, the V gene TRBV7-6; D is unresolved. Germline values: CDR1 SGHVS, CDR2 FNYEAQ. This CDR3 has 13 residues. Trimming removed 5 bases at V and 8 bases at J, with 12 bases between. For the CDR3, the DNA is TGTGCCAGCAGCCCCACGGCCGGAGGGGAGCTGTTTTTT. It codes for CASSPTAGGELFF.

The sample holds a few counts of this clonotype. The rearrangement joins TRBV19 to TRBJ1-6; no clear D. The V gene lost 7 bases and the J gene lost 6 bases, with 13 bases spanning the gap. The germline V gene has CDR1 LNHDA and CDR2 SQIVND (reference sequence). This CDR3 is 14 amino acids long. The CDR3, as DNA: TGTGCCAGTATCGACATTGGCGGTAATTCACCCCTCCACTTT. This gives the protein CASIDIGGNSPLHF.

This clonotype was observed a few times. V gene TRBV18 combines with J gene TRBJ2-5; 9 nucleotides agree with TRBD2. This CDR3 comprises 16 residues. The germline V gene encodes CDR1 KGHSH and CDR2 LQKENI. After removal of 1 base from V and 1 base from J, the junction contained 4 bases not matched to a gene. The CDR3 loop is CASSPQSSGVQETQYF. CDR3 sequence (DNA): TGTGCCAGCTCACCACAATCTAGCGGGGTCCAAGAGACCCAGTACTTC.

The chain combines TRBV7-9 with TRBJ1-6; 8 nucleotides match TRBD1. This CDR3 region has 15 residues. The germline V gene has CDR1 SEHNR and CDR2 FQNEAQ (reference sequence). V dropped 0 bases and J dropped 6; count of bases not matched to a gene: 1. CDR3 in amino acids: CASSLADRGNSPLHF. DNA for the CDR3: TGTGCCAGCAGCTTAGCTGACAGGGGTAATTCACCCCTCCACTTT. The full variable domain, completed using reference TRBV7-9 and TRBJ1-6, is DTGVSQNPRHKITKRGQNVTFRCDPISEHNRLYWYRQTLGQGPEFLTYFQNEAQLEKSRLLSDRFSAERPKGSFSTLEIQRTEQGDSAMYLCASSLADRGNSPLHFGNGTRLTVT.

This clonotype has just a few counts. The rearrangement links TRBV29-1 to TRBJ2-7, with 8 nucleotides matching TRBD2. The J segment lost 4 bases and the V segment lost 5 bases, leaving 7 bases of the junction unmatched. The CDR3 contains 13 residues. Germline V gene lookup returns CDR1 SQVTM and CDR2 ANQGSEA. CDR3 loop: CSVIPGLVYEQYV. DNA of the CDR3: TGCAGCGTTATACCGGGACTAGTGTACGAGCAGTACGTC.